A single T cell receptor beta chain is shown here with its context. The antigen is undetermined. The CDR3 totals 13 residues. The J segment lost 3 bases and the V segment lost 10 bases, leaving 6 bases of the junction unmatched. Per the germline V gene, CDR1 is ENHRY and CDR2 is SYGVKD. This entry belongs to a study of vaccination and CD4 T cells after COVID-19. General study findings and limits: Spike mono-reactivity held for 304 of 307 vaccine-specific clones in convalescent patients.

Time point given: late sampling 161 to 241 days after vaccination in a few convalescent patients. Treatment here: approximately 9-day PBMC culture with coronavirus spike peptide pools or control peptides (ViraFEST assay). Oncomine TCR Beta short-read sequencing was applied to DNA from cultured CD4+ T cells. TCRdb ran MiXCR on the PCR reads and lists one entry per CDR3 protein. The data hold 25,000 to 30,000 distinct CDR3 sequences, with 36% observed a single time. Here the sequenced sample was CD4+ T cells from blood, cultured in vitro, taken about 7 months after SARS-CoV-2 vaccination. This clonotype was obtained from a human donor who had recovered from COVID-19. The V call is TRBV10-3, the J call TRBJ2-3; TRBD2 aligns across 8 bases. The CDR3 loop is CATGGRMTDTQYF. The CDR3 DNA sequence: TGTGCCACGGGCGGGAGGATGACAGATACGCAGTATTTT.